Presented here are 8 T cell receptor beta chains from one specimen sequenced in a study of immune evolution from preneoplasia to lung adenocarcinoma. Assay used: immunoSEQ multiplex PCR; TCRdb lists only in-frame clones, some missing. In the table there are some 7,400 clones, 79% of which are singletons. Sequencing was carried out using FFPE minimally invasive lung adenocarcinoma tissue. These receptors were obtained from a person aged 70 to 80 with lung adenocarcinoma.

The chain combines TRBV4-1 with TRBJ1-5; D unclear. The germline V gene encodes CDR1 MGHRA and CDR2 YSYEKL. V was cut by 0 bases and J by 0 bases, with 9 bases left in between. CDR3 length equals 16 residues. CDR3 region: CASSQDPGISNQPQHF. The CDR3 region has the DNA TGCGCCAGCAGCCAAGACCCTGGGATTAGCAATCAGCCCCAGCATTTT.

V and J are TRBV19 and TRBJ2-1, with D possibly matching TRBD1 (6 bases). The CDR3 runs to 12 residues. The V gene's germline CDR1 is LNHDA and CDR2 SQIVND (reference sequence). Trimming removed 9 bases at V and 3 bases at J, with 9 bases between. Here the CDR3 reads CASKTGYNEQFF. In DNA form, the CDR3 reads TGTGCCAGCAAGACAGGCTACAATGAGCAGTTCTTC.

The chain recombines TRBV28 with TRBJ2-2, with D unresolved. Per the germline V gene, CDR1 is MDHEN and CDR2 is SYDVKM. With 8 bases removed from V and 5 bases from J, the gap between germline ends came to 15 bases. The CDR3 sequence is 14 residues long. The CDR3 region is CASLSQGLTGELFF. DNA of the CDR3: TGTGCCAGCCTAAGTCAAGGTTTGACCGGGGAGCTGTTTTTT. Drawing the rest from reference TRBV28 and TRBJ2-2, the complete variable domain is DVKVTQSSRYLVKRTGEKVFLECVQDMDHENMFWYRQDPGLGLRLIYFSYDVKMKEKGDIPEGYSVSREKKERFSLILESASTNQTSMYLCASLSQGLTGELFFGEGSRLTVL.

This rearrangement joins TRBV4-2 to TRBJ2-1; D remains ambiguous. The germline CDR1 and CDR2 sequences are LGHNA and YNFKEQ. Deletions cut 4 bases from V and 0 bases from J, with 10 bases between. The CDR3 runs to 15 residues. CDR3 coding DNA: TGTGCCAGCAGCCGGGCTGGGGACTCCTACAATGAGCAGTTCTTC. Translating gives CASSRAGDSYNEQFF.

The chain recombines TRBV29-1 with TRBJ2-7; TRBD1 matches at 8 bases. Trimming removed 4 bases from V and 3 bases from J; junction bases left unmatched: 8. From germline, CDR1 is SQVTM and CDR2 ANQGSEA. This CDR3 has 14 amino acids. As DNA, the CDR3 is TGCAGCGTTGGCGCAGGGGGCTCCTACTACGAGCAGTACTTC. Its translation: CSVGAGGSYYEQYF.

This clone was recorded a few times. The V call is TRBV27, the J call TRBJ2-7; 9 positions match TRBD1. CDR3 length: 14 residues. Germline CDR1 is MNHEY and CDR2 is SMNVEV (reference sequence). Trimming at V came to 3 bases and at J to 2 bases, leaving 2 bases not matched to a gene. In DNA form, the CDR3 reads TGTGCCAGCAGTTTGGACAGGGGCCCCTACGAGCAGTACTTC. It is translated as CASSLDRGPYEQYF.

The rearrangement uses TRBV6-6 and TRBJ1-1; 8 bases are a match to TRBD1. V shed 5 bases and J 1 base; nucleotides not matched to a gene: 9. CDR1 MNHNY and CDR2 SVGAGI come from the germline V gene (reference sequence). This CDR3 spans 16 amino acids. CDR3 loop: CASSTGQGVGNTEAFF. The CDR3 coding sequence is TGTGCCAGCAGTACAGGACAGGGAGTAGGGAACACTGAAGCTTTCTTT.

In its sample, this clone was seen a few times. The chain carries TRBV18 and TRBJ2-3; tentative D call: TRBD2 (6 bases). Trimming took 1 base from V and 2 from J, leaving 13 bases between them. CDR1 and CDR2 from the germline V gene are KGHSH and LQKENI. The CDR3 consists of 16 residues. CDR3 amino acids: CASSPRGSGYTDTQYF. CDR3 DNA: TGTGCCAGCTCACCACGGGGTAGCGGCTACACAGATACGCAGTATTTT.